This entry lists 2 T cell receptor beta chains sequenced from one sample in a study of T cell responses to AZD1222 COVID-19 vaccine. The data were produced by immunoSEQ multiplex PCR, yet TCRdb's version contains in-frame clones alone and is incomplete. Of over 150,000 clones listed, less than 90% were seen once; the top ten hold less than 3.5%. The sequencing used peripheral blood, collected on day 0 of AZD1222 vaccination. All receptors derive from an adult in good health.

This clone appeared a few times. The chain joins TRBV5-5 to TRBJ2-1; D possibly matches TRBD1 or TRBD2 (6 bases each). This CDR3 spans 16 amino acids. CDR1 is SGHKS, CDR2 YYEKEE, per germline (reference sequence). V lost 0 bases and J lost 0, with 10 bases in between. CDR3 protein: CASSLEGGSSYNEQFF. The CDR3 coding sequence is TGTGCCAGCAGCTTGGAAGGGGGGAGCTCCTACAATGAGCAGTTCTTC.

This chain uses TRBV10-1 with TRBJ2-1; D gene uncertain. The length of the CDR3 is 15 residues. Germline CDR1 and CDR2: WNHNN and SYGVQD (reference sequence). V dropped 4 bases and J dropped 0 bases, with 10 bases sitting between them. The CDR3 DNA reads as TGCGCCAGCAGTGTTCGCCCCCTCTCCTACAATGAGCAGTTCTTC. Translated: CASSVRPLSYNEQFF.